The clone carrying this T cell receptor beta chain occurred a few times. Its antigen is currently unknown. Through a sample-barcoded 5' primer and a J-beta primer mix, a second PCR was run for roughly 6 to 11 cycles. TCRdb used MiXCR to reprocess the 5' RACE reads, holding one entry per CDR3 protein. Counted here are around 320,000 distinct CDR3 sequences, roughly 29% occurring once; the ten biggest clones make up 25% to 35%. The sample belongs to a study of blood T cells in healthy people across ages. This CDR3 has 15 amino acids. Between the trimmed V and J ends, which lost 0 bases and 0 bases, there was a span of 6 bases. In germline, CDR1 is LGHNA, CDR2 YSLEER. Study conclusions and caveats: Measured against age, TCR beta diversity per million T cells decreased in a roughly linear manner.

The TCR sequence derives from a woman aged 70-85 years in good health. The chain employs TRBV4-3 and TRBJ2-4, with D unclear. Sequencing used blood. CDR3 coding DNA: TGCGCCAGCAGCCAAGAGTTCTTAGCCAAAAACATTCAGTACTTC. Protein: CASSQEFLAKNIQYF.